Sequencing of this T cell receptor beta chain was carried out in a study of CD8+CD57+ T cells in acquired aplastic anemia. Study context: Sorted CD4+ and CD8+ cells yielded around 3 ug of DNA on average. Where healthy donors were concerned, CD4+ cells averaged approximately 10 million reads.

Germline CDR1 and CDR2: SGHVS and FQNEAQ. Trimming took off 1 base at V and 13 bases at J, with 15 bases between the two ends. The CDR3 extends over 13 amino acids. For this clonotype: No antigen is known for it.

Genomic DNA templated the TCR beta VDJ and CDR3 profiling. TCRdb called the reads again in MiXCR, with one record for every CDR3 protein. The table includes 150,000 or so distinct CDR3 sequences, about three fifths detected once. Study-level results: Sharing between patients and controls was observed for around 30 CD8+ CDR3 sequences. Controls and patients did not differ significantly in CD8+ Simpson's diversity.

Specimen: sorted CD4+, CD8+, or CD8+CD57+ T cells (not recorded which) from PBMCs. This clonotype was sampled from a human donor in good health. The chain couples TRBV7-8 to TRBJ2-3; the D gene is possibly TRBD1 (5 bases). This CDR3 reads CASSLEYGSREYF. CDR3 nucleotide sequence: TGTGCCAGCAGCTTAGAGTACGGGTCCAGGGAGTATTTT.